This TCR beta chain was identified during a study of technical replicates of blood from four donors. Assay used: immunoSEQ multiplex PCR; TCRdb lists only in-frame clones, some missing. Here the sample spans 55,000 to 75,000 clones, 85% to 95% being singletons. The CDR3 runs 14 residues. Germline V gene data show CDR1 as SGHRS and CDR2 as YFSETQ. V was pared by 2 bases and J by 2 bases, with 9 bases between. The clonotype comes from a human donor in good health. Some clones in this sample may be carry-over from other donors' samples. The chain combines TRBV5-1 with TRBJ2-3, with D possibly being TRBD2 (6 bases). Sequenced material: PBMCs. The CDR3 spells CASSFGGDTDTQYF. CDR3 DNA sequence: TGCGCCAGCAGCTTCGGGGGAGACACAGATACGCAGTATTTT.